What follows are 8 T cell receptor beta chains derived from one specimen sequenced in a study of blood T cell repertoires in COVID-19. Assay used: immunoSEQ multiplex PCR; TCRdb lists only in-frame clones, some missing. The table records about 80,000 clones, approximately 78% of them present only once. Material: peripheral blood. The receptor source for this set is a man aged 60 to 75 with COVID-19, enrolled during active disease.

V usage is TRBV2 and J usage is TRBJ2-3; TRBD2 aligns across 8 bases. This CDR3 has 19 residues. The junction had 14 bases not matched to a gene; V was cut back by 3 bases and J by 0 bases. Germline V lookup: CDR1 SNHLY, CDR2 FYNNEI. The CDR3 nucleotides read TGTGCCAGCAGTGACCGAGCGGGAGCTGGGGTCCTTAGCACAGATACGCAGTATTTT. Protein sequence: CASSDRAGAGVLSTDTQYF.

CDR3 sequence (DNA): TGTGCCAGCAGCTTAGCCGGGACAGAAAATGGGAAACTGTTTTTT. Translation: CASSLAGTENGKLFF. This sequence joins TRBV7-9 and TRBJ1-4; 7 nucleotides agree with TRBD1. The V segment lost 0 bases and the J segment 11 bases; nucleotides outside the gene matches: 9. CDR3 size: 15 residues. In germline, CDR1 is SEHNR, CDR2 FQNEAQ (reference sequence). The variable domain in full, with the rest retrieved from reference TRBV7-9 and TRBJ1-4, is DTGVSQNPRHKITKRGQNVTFRCDPISEHNRLYWYRQTLGQGPEFLTYFQNEAQLEKSRLLSDRFSAERPKGSFSTLEIQRTEQGDSAMYLCASSLAGTENGKLFFGSGTQLSVL.

J is TRBJ1-6 and V is TRBV14; TRBD1 agrees at 7 bases. Germline V gene data show CDR1 as SGHDN and CDR2 as FVKESK. CDR3 length: 14 residues. The V and J ends lost 2 bases and 7 bases, in that order; junction bases with no gene match: 2. The CDR3: CASSQYRGNSPLHF. Here the CDR3 DNA reads TGTGCCAGCAGCCAATACAGGGGAAATTCACCCCTCCACTTT.

The chain combines TRBV5-1 with TRBJ1-4, with TRBD1 matching 7 bases. In germline, CDR1 is SGHRS, CDR2 YFSETQ. The CDR3 spans 14 residues. V shed 5 bases and J 8 bases; nucleotides not matched to a gene: 9. CDR3 loop: CASRSDREGEKLFF. CDR3 bases: TGCGCCAGCAGGTCCGACAGGGAAGGGGAAAAACTGTTTTTT.

This clone was detected a few times. V gene TRBV5-1 combines with J gene TRBJ1-1; TRBD1 might be the D (5 bases). The V end lost 5 bases, the J end lost 0 bases, and 14 bases lay between the germline ends. Germline V CDR1 and CDR2: SGHRS, YFSETQ. The CDR3 extends over 15 amino acids. CDR3 DNA sequence: TGCGCCAGCAGACCGCTTGGGGGGGTGAACACTGAAGCTTTCTTT. It codes for CASRPLGGVNTEAFF.

The V call is TRBV6-5, the J call TRBJ1-5; D is possibly TRBD1 (6 bases). Germline CDR1 and CDR2: MNHEY and SVGAGI. CDR3 length equals 15 residues. V was shortened by 2 bases and J by 6 bases, with 14 bases between the two germline ends. CDR3 sequence: CASSYGGGGGQPQHF. The CDR3 coding sequence is TGTGCCAGCAGTTACGGGGGCGGAGGTGGTCAGCCCCAGCATTTT.

J is TRBJ2-1 and V is TRBV7-2; D not resolved. Trimming stripped 1 base from V and 2 bases from J, with 9 bases between. The length of the CDR3 is 15 residues. The germline CDR1 and CDR2 sequences are SGHTA and FQGNSA. The DNA of the CDR3 is TGTGCCAGCAGCTTAGGGCGGTACACCTACAATGAGCAGTTCTTC. Translation gives CASSLGRYTYNEQFF.

About this clone itself: One junction end disagrees with the germline gene, perhaps due to a read error. This chain joins TRBV2 and TRBJ1-2; 9 bases agree with TRBD1. This CDR3 is 15 amino acids long. CDR1 is SNHLY and CDR2 is FYNNEI in the germline V gene. The CDR3 is CASREGGTGNYGYTF. CDR3 sequence (DNA): TGTGCCAGCAGGGAAGGGGGGACAGGGAACTATGGCTACACCTTC.